This is a list of T cell receptor beta chains from one sample in a study of T-cell memory formation after mild COVID-19. TCRdb recomputed calls from the 5' RACE reads with MiXCR, one row per CDR3 protein. The profile shows approximately 500,000 distinct CDR3 sequences, around a quarter of them singletons. Sequenced sample: PBMCs or a T cell subset sorted from them (not recorded which). These receptors originate from an adult woman who had mild COVID-19 (a few samples of this study predate the infection). Cell type and time point are not known. Both conserved end residues are part of each CDR3.

j_call | v_call | cdr3_aa
TRBJ2-1 | TRBV24-1 | CATSDLWGEQFF
TRBJ2-7 | TRBV13 | CASSSTGTGSHEQYF
TRBJ2-1 | TRBV5-1 | CASSPGLAGPSYNEQFF
TRBJ1-2 | TRBV5-6 | CASSRLSGLGYGYTF
TRBJ2-2 | TRBV18 | CASSLKDLNTGELFF
TRBJ2-3 | TRBV12-3/TRBV12-4 | CASRTKGPDTQYF
TRBJ2-5 | TRBV7-6 | CASSPPGGGTRETQYF
TRBJ2-7 | TRBV20-1 | CSAGTGVGEQYF
TRBJ2-5 | TRBV6-5 | CASRRRGSSETQYF
TRBJ2-2 | TRBV7-2 | CASSSGEGARTGELFF
TRBJ1-1 | TRBV7-2 | CASAEGMNTEAFF
TRBJ2-7 | TRBV11-2 | CASSFNRFEQYF
TRBJ2-1 | TRBV5-5 | CASSLDGVINEQFF
TRBJ2-1 | TRBV7-8 | CASSSPGRGNSYNEQFF
TRBJ2-7 | TRBV3-1 | CASSPAGPGGPSDYEQYF
TRBJ2-2 | TRBV5-1 | CASSAPRGTGNTGELFF
TRBJ1-1 | TRBV7-2 | CASGPAYSEAFF
TRBJ2-1 | TRBV28 | CASSLDSGGAKYNEQFF
TRBJ1-2 | TRBV12-3/TRBV12-4 | CASSLRTRGYTF
TRBJ2-1 | TRBV5-1 | CASSPGTTRGNEQFF
TRBJ2-1 | TRBV19 | CASSHGTGLEQFF
TRBJ1-2 | TRBV24-1 | CATIIQGRNNYGYTF
TRBJ1-1 | TRBV6-2/TRBV6-3 | CASRRTGMNTEAFF
TRBJ1-1 | TRBV20-1 | CSARGQGAVNTEAFF
TRBJ1-2 | TRBV6-5 | CASSFNDRGHGYTF
TRBJ2-1 | TRBV7-9 | CASSMTGIEQFF
TRBJ2-7 | TRBV4-3 | CASSQEQLLTYEQYF
TRBJ2-3 | TRBV12-3/TRBV12-4 | CASSLFRTGLASDTDTQYF
TRBJ1-2 | TRBV5-5 | CASSLSGDTNYGYTF
TRBJ2-1 | TRBV6-2/TRBV6-3 | CASTLAEEQFF
TRBJ2-3 | TRBV7-2 | CASSPGPYQLAGNTLGTDTQYF
TRBJ2-1 | TRBV29-1 | CSARQGGSYNEQFF
TRBJ2-3 | TRBV12-3/TRBV12-4 | CASSPGTSGSENTQYF
TRBJ2-7 | TRBV7-9 | CASSLTGPEQYF
TRBJ2-7 | TRBV5-1 | CASSLTTGAYYEQYF
TRBJ2-5 | TRBV5-4 | CASSLSSETQYF
TRBJ2-2 | TRBV29-1 | CSVGTSNTGELFF
TRBJ1-1 | TRBV4-2 | CASKKTDTEAFF
TRBJ2-5 | TRBV7-2 | CASSLDSTVQETQYF
TRBJ2-5 | TRBV7-3 | CASSPGGGVPQETQYF
TRBJ2-1 | TRBV4-1 | CASSQGPLQGYNEQFF
TRBJ1-6 | TRBV7-9 | CASSPPGTADSPLHF
TRBJ1-2 | TRBV7-8 | CASSLGLFYGYTF
TRBJ2-3 | TRBV12-3/TRBV12-4 | CASSLRGTVTDTQYF
TRBJ1-6 | TRBV10-3 | CAISDFKGSPLHF